This TCR beta chain appears in the sequencing data of a study of glioma-infiltrating T cells. Findings and limits, study-wide: CDR3 overlap between tissue and blood was very small. Non-neoplastic patients had below-expected tissue-blood divergence, while all gliomas exceeded expectation.

The V end lost 5 bases, the J end lost 6 bases, and 13 bases lay between the germline ends. Germline V gene data show CDR1 as MNHNS and CDR2 as SASEGT. CDR3 length equals 14 residues. The iRepertoire nested amplicon-rescue multiplex PCR amplified TCR alpha and beta CDR3s from RNA. Tissue mRNA or PBMC total RNA, roughly 100-400 ng, went into one-step reverse transcription and amplification. TCRdb passed the multiplex PCR reads through MiXCR, listing each CDR3 protein once. Of about 140,000 distinct CDR3 sequences in the sample, approximately 39% were seen once. This clonotype has just a few counts. The antigen is not known.

This sequence was found in a human donor with low-grade glioma or glioblastoma, undergoing nonglioma brain surgery, or in good health (not recorded which). V gene TRBV6-1 combines with J gene TRBJ1-4; no reliable D call. The sequencing sample was made of glioma tissue, nonneoplastic brain tissue, or PBMCs (not recorded which). The CDR3 reads CASSYGQSDEKLFF. The CDR3 region has the DNA TGTGCCAGCAGTTATGGGCAGTCGGATGAAAAACTGTTTTTT.